The 7 T cell receptor beta chains presented below share a single source sample, sequenced in a study of blood T cell repertoires in COVID-19. Assay used: immunoSEQ multiplex PCR; TCRdb lists only in-frame clones, some missing. The sample holds around 310,000 clones, 88% seen once. The specimen sequenced was PBMCs or T cells enriched from blood (not recorded which). The receptors here all came from a man younger than 45 who had recovered from COVID-19.

V is TRBV7-3 and J is TRBJ2-1; D remains unclear. Trimming left V 2 bases short and J 6 bases short, with 8 bases between. The CDR3 has 13 residues. Per germline, CDR1 SGHTA and CDR2 FQGTGA. CDR3 loop: CASSLGAFNEQFF. In DNA form, the CDR3 reads TGTGCCAGCAGCTTAGGAGCCTTCAATGAGCAGTTCTTC.

The CDR3 is CASSLDSDNTEAFF. The CDR3 DNA follows: TGTGCCAGCAGCTTAGACTCAGATAACACTGAAGCTTTCTTT. The chain links TRBV11-3 to TRBJ1-1; D gene ambiguous. The CDR3 spans 14 residues. Trimming took 0 bases from V and 2 from J, leaving 7 bases between them. Per germline, CDR1 SGHNT and CDR2 YENEEA.

This clone was recorded only once. The chain has TRBV27 and TRBJ1-1, with a weak D call TRBD1 (6 bases). CDR1 and CDR2 from the germline V gene are MNHEY and SMNVEV (reference sequence). This CDR3 has 13 amino acids. The ends were cut back, 4 bases at V and 5 bases at J, with 11 bases in the middle. CDR3 bases: TGTGCCAGCAGTTGGGGGCGCGGTACTGAAGCTTTCTTT. Its protein product is CASSWGRGTEAFF.

The chain carries TRBV5-1 and TRBJ2-5; D not certain. V was shortened by 0 bases and J by 5 bases, with 11 bases between the two germline ends. Germline V lookup: CDR1 SGHRS, CDR2 YFSETQ. The CDR3 is 14 amino acids. The CDR3 sequence is CASSLGQQEETQYF. CDR3 nucleotide sequence: TGCGCCAGCAGCTTGGGACAACAAGAGGAGACCCAGTACTTC.

The V gene is TRBV10-2, the J gene TRBJ2-7; TRBD2 might be the D (6 bases). CDR1 and CDR2 from the germline V gene are WSHSY and SAAADI. CDR3 length: 14 residues. V was trimmed by 4 bases and J by 3 bases, leaving 13 bases between them. CDR3 in DNA: TGCGCCAGCAGTGGAGGAGGAGGGTACTACGAGCAGTACTTC. It translates to CASSGGGGYYEQYF.

The chain combines TRBV15 with TRBJ1-2, with 12 positions matching TRBD1. The length of the CDR3 is 15 residues. J was trimmed by 8 bases and V by 5 bases; bases with no gene match: 9. Germline V gene data show CDR1 as LNHNV and CDR2 as YYDKDF (reference sequence). The CDR3 is CATSRGTGGEGGYTF. The CDR3, as DNA: TGTGCCACCAGCCGAGGGACAGGGGGCGAAGGGGGCTACACCTTC.

The rearrangement uses TRBV6-5 and TRBJ2-7; the match to TRBD1 covers 8 bases. This CDR3 spans 15 amino acids. V trimming: 7 bases; J trimming: 2 bases; junction bases outside the gene matches: 10. Looked up from germline, CDR1 is MNHEY and CDR2 is SVGAGI. DNA of the CDR3: TGTGCCAGCAAAGCGTTGACAGGGGCCGCCTACGAGCAGTACTTC. Protein sequence: CASKALTGAAYEQYF.